The present TCR beta chain was sequenced within a study of blood T cell repertoires in COVID-19. Study background: In each case, the material was cDNA or gDNA derived from T cells, B-cell-depleted T cells, or PBMCs.

As handled by the study authors: From reference gene primer amplification, estimates of nucleated cell counts were derived. Only in-frame clones appear in the TCRdb table, and some are missing; sequencing was by immunoSEQ multiplex PCR. V and J calls and clone size are those listed in that table; D and trimming were worked out from the DNA. Here the sample spans about 91,000 clones, about 88% being singletons. Trimming removed 5 bases from V and 0 bases from J, with 14 bases in between. The CDR3 loop spans 16 amino acids. Germline lookup yields CDR1 LNHDA and CDR2 SQIVND (reference sequence). Material: peripheral blood. The rearrangement uses TRBV19 and TRBJ2-1, with D perhaps TRBD1 (6 bases). This sequence was found in a woman older than 75 with active COVID-19. The CDR3: CASSVLRTDSYNEQFF. The CDR3 DNA reads as TGTGCCAGTAGTGTACTAAGGACAGACTCCTACAATGAGCAGTTCTTC.